The clone carrying this TCR beta chain has at least ten counts. Its antigen remains unknown. The CDR3 runs to 15 residues. The V end lost 6 bases, the J end lost 3 bases, and 17 bases lay between the germline ends. Germline V gene data show CDR1 as SEHNR and CDR2 as FQNEAQ (reference sequence). The data belong to a study of T-cell reconstitution after alpha-beta-depleted transplantation in children. Regarding the study as a whole: In patients about two months after transplant, alpha-beta T cells reportedly arose from several hundred expanded graft clones. It was newly produced T cells that mostly accounted for T-cell counts and diversity one year after transplant. Several patients had high TCRbeta diversity at day 60; it came from surviving recipient T cells and thymic progenitors.

Preparation of the TCRbeta library involved a method that used unique molecular identifiers. TCRdb recomputed calls from the PCR reads with MiXCR, one row per CDR3 protein. The data contain a few hundred thousand distinct CDR3 sequences, about 7.3% of them singletons. This TCR derives from a female patient aged 2-15 years who had a stem cell transplant for Fanconi anemia, so the T cells may come from the graft donor. Sequencing used peripheral blood, obtained 360 days after TCRalphabeta/CD19-depleted stem cell transplant. This chain connects TRBV7-9 to TRBJ1-2; D uncertain. CDR3 residues: CASSFETALHYGYTF. The CDR3 DNA reads TGTGCCAGCAGTTTTGAGACGGCTTTACACTATGGCTACACCTTC.